What follows describes a single T cell receptor beta chain. The sample is drawn from a study of blood T cell repertoires in COVID-19. Overall study context: From the United States, Italy and Spain came samples of acute and convalescent COVID-19.

The CDR3 length is 14 residues. The germline CDR1 and CDR2 sequences are LNHNV and YYDKDF (reference sequence). V lost 2 bases, J lost 3 bases, and 11 bases lay in between. Authors' processing steps: Nucleated cell number was recorded as an estimate derived from reference gene primer amplification. Sequencing was performed with immunoSEQ multiplex PCR; in TCRdb, only in-frame clones are kept and a portion is missing. V and J calls plus clone size are reproduced from that table; the DNA served to infer D and trimming. The table lists roughly 100,000 clones, 70% to 90% of them singletons. The receptor's source is a woman of 80 years or more with acute or convalescent COVID-19. This chain joins TRBV15 and TRBJ2-7, with unresolved D. Sequencing was carried out using peripheral blood. The CDR3 is CATSRPSAIYEQYF. CDR3 bases: TGTGCCACCAGCAGACCAAGCGCGATCTACGAGCAGTACTTC.